The TCR beta chain under discussion was sequenced for a study of blood T cell repertoires in COVID-19. Background on the study: Researchers got acute and convalescent COVID-19 samples from the United States, Italy and Spain.

Original handling: Researchers report that nucleated cell counts were estimated from reference gene primer amplification. TCRdb keeps only in-frame clones here, not all; method: immunoSEQ multiplex PCR. Clone size and the V and J calls come from that table; the DNA yielded D and trimming. The profile shows 110,000 to 150,000 clones, less than 85% of them singletons. The V end was cut by 4 bases, the J end by 1 base, with 10 bases between. CDR1 SQVTM and CDR2 ANQGSEA come from the germline V gene. The length of the CDR3 is 13 residues. Participant-reported clinical history was the basis for cohort assignment.

The V gene is TRBV29-1, the J gene TRBJ1-2; unclear D gene. This TCR was recovered from a woman aged 18-29 years who had been exposed to COVID-19. The source material was PBMCs or T cells enriched from blood (not recorded which). CDR3 amino acids: CSVAPRVNYGYTF. The DNA for the CDR3 is TGCAGCGTTGCCCCCCGCGTTAACTATGGCTACACCTTC.